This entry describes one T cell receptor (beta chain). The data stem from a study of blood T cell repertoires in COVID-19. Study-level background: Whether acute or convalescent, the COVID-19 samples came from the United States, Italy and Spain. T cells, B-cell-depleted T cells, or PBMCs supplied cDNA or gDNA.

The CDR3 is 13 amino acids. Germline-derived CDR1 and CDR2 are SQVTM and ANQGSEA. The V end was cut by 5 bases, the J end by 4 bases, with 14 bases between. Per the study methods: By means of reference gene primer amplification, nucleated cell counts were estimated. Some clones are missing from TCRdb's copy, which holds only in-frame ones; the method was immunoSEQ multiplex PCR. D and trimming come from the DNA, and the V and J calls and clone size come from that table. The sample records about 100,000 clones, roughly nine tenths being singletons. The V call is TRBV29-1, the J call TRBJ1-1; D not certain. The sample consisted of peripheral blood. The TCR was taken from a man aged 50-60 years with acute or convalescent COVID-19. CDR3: CSVFHSSFTEAFF. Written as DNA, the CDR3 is TGCAGCGTTTTTCACAGCAGTTTCACTGAAGCTTTCTTT.